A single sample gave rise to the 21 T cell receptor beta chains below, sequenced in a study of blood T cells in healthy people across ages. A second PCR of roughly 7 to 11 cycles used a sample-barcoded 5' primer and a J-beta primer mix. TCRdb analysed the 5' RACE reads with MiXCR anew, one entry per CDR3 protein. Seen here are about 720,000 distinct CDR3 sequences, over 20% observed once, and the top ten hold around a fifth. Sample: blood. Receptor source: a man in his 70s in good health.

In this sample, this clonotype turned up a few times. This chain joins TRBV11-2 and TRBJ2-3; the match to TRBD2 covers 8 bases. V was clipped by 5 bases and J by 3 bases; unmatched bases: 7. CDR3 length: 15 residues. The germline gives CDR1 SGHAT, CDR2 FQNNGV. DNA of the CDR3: TGTGCCAGCAGCCCCTCGGCGGGAGGAACAGATACGCAGTATTTT. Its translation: CASSPSAGGTDTQYF.

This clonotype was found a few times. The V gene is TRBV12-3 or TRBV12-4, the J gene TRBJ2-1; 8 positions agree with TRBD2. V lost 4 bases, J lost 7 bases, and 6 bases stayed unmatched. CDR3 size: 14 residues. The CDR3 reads CASSSRLARNEQFF. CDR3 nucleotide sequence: TGTGCCAGCAGTTCCCGACTAGCGAGGAATGAGCAGTTCTTC.

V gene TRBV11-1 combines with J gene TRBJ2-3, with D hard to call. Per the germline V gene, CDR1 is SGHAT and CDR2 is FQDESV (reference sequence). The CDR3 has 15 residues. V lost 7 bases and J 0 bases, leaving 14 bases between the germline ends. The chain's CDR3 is CASNKDPISTDTQYF. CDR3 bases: TGTGCCAGCAACAAGGACCCTATAAGCACAGATACGCAGTATTTT.

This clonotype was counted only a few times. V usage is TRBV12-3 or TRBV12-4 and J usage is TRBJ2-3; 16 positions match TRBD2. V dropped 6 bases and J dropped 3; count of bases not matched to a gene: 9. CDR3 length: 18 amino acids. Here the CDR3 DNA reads TGTGCCAGCAGCCCCGGGACTAGCGGGAGGGCCGTTACAGATACGCAGTATTTT. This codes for CASSPGTSGRAVTDTQYF.

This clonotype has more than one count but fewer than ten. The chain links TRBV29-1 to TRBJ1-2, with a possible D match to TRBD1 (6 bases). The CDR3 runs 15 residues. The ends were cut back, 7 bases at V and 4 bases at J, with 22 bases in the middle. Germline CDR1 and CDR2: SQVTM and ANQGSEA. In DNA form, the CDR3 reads TGCAGCGCCCTGTCAGGTGGGGGCCGTTCCTATGGCTACACCTTC. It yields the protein CSALSGGGRSYGYTF. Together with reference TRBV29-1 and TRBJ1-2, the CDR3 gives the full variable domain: SAVISQKPSRDICQRGTSLTIQCQVDSQVTMMFWYRQQPGQSLTLIATANQGSEATYESGFVIDKFPISRPNLTFSTLTVSNMSPEDSSIYLCSALSGGGRSYGYTFGSGTRLTVV.

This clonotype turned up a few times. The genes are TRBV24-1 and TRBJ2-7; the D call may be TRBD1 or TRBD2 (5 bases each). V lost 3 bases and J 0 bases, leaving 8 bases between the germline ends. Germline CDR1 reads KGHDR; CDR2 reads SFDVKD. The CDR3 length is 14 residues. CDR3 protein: CATSDPGRSYEQYV. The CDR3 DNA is TGTGCCACCAGTGATCCGGGACGCTCCTACGAGCAGTACGTC.

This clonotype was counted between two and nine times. The CDR3 region has the DNA TGTGCCACCAGTGACGAGGGGGCCCAGTACTTC. Protein product: CATSDEGAQYF. The chain has TRBV24-1 and TRBJ2-5, with D perhaps TRBD1 (6 bases). This CDR3 is built from 11 residues. The V gene lost 4 bases and the J gene lost 9 bases, with 8 bases spanning the gap. Germline-derived CDR1 and CDR2 are KGHDR and SFDVKD.

CDR3 sequence reads: CASGGGSYEQYF. As DNA, the CDR3 is TGTGCCAGCGGCGGGGGTTCCTACGAGCAGTACTTC. The chain has TRBV12-3 or TRBV12-4 and TRBJ2-7, with TRBD2 identical over 7 bases. Trimming at V came to 8 bases and at J to 1 base, leaving 2 bases not matched to a gene. The CDR3 has 12 residues.

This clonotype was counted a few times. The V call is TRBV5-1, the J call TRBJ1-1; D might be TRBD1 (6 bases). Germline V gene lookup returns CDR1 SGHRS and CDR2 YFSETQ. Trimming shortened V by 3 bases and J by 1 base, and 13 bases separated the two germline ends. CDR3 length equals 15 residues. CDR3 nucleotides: TGCGCCAGCAGCTCCGGGGCACAGGGGAACACTGAAGCTTTCTTT. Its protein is CASSSGAQGNTEAFF. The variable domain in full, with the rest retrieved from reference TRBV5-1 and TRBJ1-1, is KAGVTQTPRYLIKTRGQQVTLSCSPISGHRSVSWYQQTPGQGLQFLFEYFSETQRNKGNFPGRFSGRQFSNSRSEMNVSTLELGDSALYLCASSSGAQGNTEAFFGQGTRLTVV.

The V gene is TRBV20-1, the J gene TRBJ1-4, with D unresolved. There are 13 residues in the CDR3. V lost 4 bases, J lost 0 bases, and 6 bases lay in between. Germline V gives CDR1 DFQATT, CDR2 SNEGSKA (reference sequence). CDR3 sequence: CSAIIPTNEKLFF. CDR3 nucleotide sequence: TGCAGTGCTATTATCCCAACTAATGAAAAACTGTTTTTT.

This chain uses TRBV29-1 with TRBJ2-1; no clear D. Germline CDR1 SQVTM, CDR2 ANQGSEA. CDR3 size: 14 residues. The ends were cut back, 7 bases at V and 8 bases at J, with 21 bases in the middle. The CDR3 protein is CSGSRLVGLDEQFF. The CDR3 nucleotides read TGCAGCGGTAGTCGGCTAGTTGGGCTCGATGAGCAGTTCTTC.

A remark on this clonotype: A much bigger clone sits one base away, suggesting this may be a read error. The CDR3 DNA follows: TGCGCCAGCAGCCAAGAGGTCGGGGCAGGGGTGACAGGTACGCAGTATTTT. Residues: CASSQEVGAGVTGTQYF. This chain joins TRBV4-3 and TRBJ2-3; D perhaps matches TRBD1 (6 bases). CDR3 length: 17 amino acids. The germline V gene has CDR1 LGHNA and CDR2 YSLEER.

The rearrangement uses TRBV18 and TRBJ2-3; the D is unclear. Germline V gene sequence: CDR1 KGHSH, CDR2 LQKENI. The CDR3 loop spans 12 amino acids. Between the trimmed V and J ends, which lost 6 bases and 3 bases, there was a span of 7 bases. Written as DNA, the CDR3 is TGTGCCAGCTCGGTTACTACAGATACGCAGTATTTT. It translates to CASSVTTDTQYF.

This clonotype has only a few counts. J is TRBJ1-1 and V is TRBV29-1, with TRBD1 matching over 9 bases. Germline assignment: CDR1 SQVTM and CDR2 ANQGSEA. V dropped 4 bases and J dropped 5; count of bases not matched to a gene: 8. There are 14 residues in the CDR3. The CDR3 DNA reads TGCAGCGTTGGGGATACAGGGGGCAGGACTGAAGCTTTCTTT. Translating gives CSVGDTGGRTEAFF.

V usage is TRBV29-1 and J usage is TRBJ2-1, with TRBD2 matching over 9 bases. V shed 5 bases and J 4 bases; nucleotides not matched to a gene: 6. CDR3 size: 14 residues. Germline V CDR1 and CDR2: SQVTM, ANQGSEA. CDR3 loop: CSVPDSGGYNEQFF. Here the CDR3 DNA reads TGCAGCGTTCCAGATAGCGGGGGATACAATGAGCAGTTCTTC.

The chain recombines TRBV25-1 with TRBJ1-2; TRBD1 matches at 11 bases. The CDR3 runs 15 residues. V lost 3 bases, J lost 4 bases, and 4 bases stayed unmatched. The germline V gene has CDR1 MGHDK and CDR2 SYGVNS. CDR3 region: CASSEDRGPTYGYTF. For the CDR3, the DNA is TGTGCCAGCAGTGAGGACAGGGGGCCGACCTATGGCTACACCTTC.

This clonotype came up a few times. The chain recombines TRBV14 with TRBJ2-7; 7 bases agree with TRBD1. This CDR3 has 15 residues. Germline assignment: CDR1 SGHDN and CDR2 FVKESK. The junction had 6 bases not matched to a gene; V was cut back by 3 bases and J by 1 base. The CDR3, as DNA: TGTGCCAGCAGCCAGACAGGGTGGCGATCCTACGAGCAGTACTTC. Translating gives CASSQTGWRSYEQYF.

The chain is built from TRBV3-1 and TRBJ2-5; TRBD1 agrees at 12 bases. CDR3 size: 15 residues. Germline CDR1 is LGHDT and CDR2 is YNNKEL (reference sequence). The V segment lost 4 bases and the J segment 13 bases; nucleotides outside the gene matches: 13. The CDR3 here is CASSPYSRDRGLTYF. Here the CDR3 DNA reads TGTGCCAGCAGCCCCTACAGCCGGGACAGGGGGCTTACGTACTTC.

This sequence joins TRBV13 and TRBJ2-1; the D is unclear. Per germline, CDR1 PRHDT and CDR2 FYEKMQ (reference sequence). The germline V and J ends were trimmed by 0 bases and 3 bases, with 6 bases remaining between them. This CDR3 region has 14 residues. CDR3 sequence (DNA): TGTGCCAGCAGCTTAGGACGGTTCTACAATGAGCAGTTCTTC. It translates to CASSLGRFYNEQFF. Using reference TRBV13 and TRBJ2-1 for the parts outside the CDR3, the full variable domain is AAGVIQSPRHLIKEKRETATLKCYPIPRHDTVYWYQQGPGQDPQFLISFYEKMQSDKGSIPDRFSAQQFSDYHSELNMSSLELGDSALYFCASSLGRFYNEQFFGPGTRLTVL.

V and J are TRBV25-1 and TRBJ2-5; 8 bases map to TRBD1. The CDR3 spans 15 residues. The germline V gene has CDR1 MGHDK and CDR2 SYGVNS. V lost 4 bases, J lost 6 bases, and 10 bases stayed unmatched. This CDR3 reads CASSGVQGVQKTQYF. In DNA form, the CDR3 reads TGTGCCAGCAGTGGTGTACAGGGGGTCCAGAAGACCCAGTACTTC. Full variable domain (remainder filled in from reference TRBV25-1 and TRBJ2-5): EADIYQTPRYLVIGTGKKITLECSQTMGHDKMYWYQQDPGMELHLIHYSYGVNSTEKGDLSSESTVSRIRTEHFPLTLESARPSHTSQYLCASSGVQGVQKTQYFGPGTRLLVL.

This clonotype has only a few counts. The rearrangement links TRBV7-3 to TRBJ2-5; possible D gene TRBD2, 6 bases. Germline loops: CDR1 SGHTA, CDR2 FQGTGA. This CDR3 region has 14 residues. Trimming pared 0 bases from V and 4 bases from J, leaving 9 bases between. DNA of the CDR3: TGTGCCAGCAGCTTAACGGGGGGTTTAGAGACCCAGTACTTC. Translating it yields CASSLTGGLETQYF.